This T cell receptor beta chain was recorded in a study of CD8 T cells in ankylosing spondylitis. Making use of molecular barcodes, quantitative 5'-RACE generated TCR beta libraries. TCRdb redid the calling of the 5' RACE reads with MiXCR, one entry per CDR3 protein. The table has fewer than 450,000 distinct CDR3 sequences, more than 15% seen once; the top ten hold under 1.2%. As regards this clonotype: The antigen is undetermined.

Study findings and constraints: Blood of patients with ankylosing spondylitis appeared to be characterized by a TCR beta motif of several highly homologous variants. Disease-linked clones were reportedly significantly enriched in matched ankylosing spondylitis synovial fluid.

From germline, CDR1 is SGHRS and CDR2 YFSETQ. There are 14 residues in the CDR3. The ends were cut back, 4 bases at V and 3 bases at J, with 13 bases in the middle. Input material: blood, either unsorted or a sorted T cell fraction (not recorded which). This chain connects TRBV5-1 to TRBJ2-5; the D is unclear. The origin of this receptor is a male donor with ankylosing spondylitis. The CDR3 region is CASSREGREETQYF. The CDR3 bases are TGCGCCAGCAGCCGAGAAGGTCGGGAAGAGACCCAGTACTTC.